What follows are 20 T cell receptor beta chains derived from one specimen sequenced in a study of blood T cell repertoires in COVID-19. The data were produced by immunoSEQ multiplex PCR, yet TCRdb's version contains in-frame clones alone and is incomplete. The sample has roughly 400,000 clones; roughly 90% are singletons. Input material: PBMCs or T cells enriched from blood (not recorded which). The receptors here all came from a woman in her forties who had been exposed to COVID-19.

The V gene is TRBV5-1, the J gene TRBJ2-2; TRBD2 agrees at 12 bases. Looked up from germline, CDR1 is SGHRS and CDR2 is YFSETQ. V lost 4 bases to trimming and J lost 7 bases; unmatched junction nucleotides: 17. The CDR3 totals 19 residues. CDR3 sequence: CASSLRLTSGGSRNGELFF. CDR3 bases: TGCGCCAGCAGCCTGCGACTAACTAGCGGGGGGTCTAGGAACGGGGAGCTGTTTTTT.

The rearrangement joins TRBV19 to TRBJ1-4; 9 bases map to TRBD1. J was trimmed by 4 bases and V by 1 base; bases with no gene match: 1. CDR1 LNHDA and CDR2 SQIVND come from the germline V gene (reference sequence). CDR3 length equals 15 residues. Written as DNA, the CDR3 is TGTGCCAGTAGTATAGTGGACAGGGGTAATGAAAAACTGTTTTTT. Amino acids: CASSIVDRGNEKLFF.

J is TRBJ2-7 and V is TRBV19; 9 bases map to TRBD1. The trim removed 6 bases at V and 5 bases at J, leaving 5 bases unmatched. This CDR3 has 13 amino acids. Germline V CDR1 and CDR2: LNHDA, SQIVND (reference sequence). The CDR3 sequence: CASSRDRANEQYF. The CDR3 DNA follows: TGTGCCAGTAGCCGGGACAGGGCTAACGAGCAGTACTTC.

This rearrangement joins TRBV2 to TRBJ1-1, with 8 positions matching TRBD1. The V gene end was trimmed by 6 bases and the J gene end by 1 base; junction bases not matched to a gene: 4. The germline V gene has CDR1 SNHLY and CDR2 FYNNEI. The CDR3 has 14 amino acids. CDR3 sequence reads: CASRNRGGNTEAFF. The CDR3 DNA is TGTGCCAGCAGGAACAGGGGGGGGAACACTGAAGCTTTCTTT. The full variable domain, completed using reference TRBV2 and TRBJ1-1, is EPEVTQTPSHQVTQMGQEVILRCVPISNHLYFYWYRQILGQKVEFLVSFYNNEISEKSEIFDDQFSVERPDGSNFTLKIRSTKLEDSAMYFCASRNRGGNTEAFFGQGTRLTVV.

The chain carries TRBV3-1 (or the pseudogene TRBV3-2) and TRBJ1-3; possibly TRBD1 for D (5 bases). Trimming removed 3 bases at V and 3 bases at J, with 21 bases between. The germline V gene encodes CDR1 LGHDT and CDR2 YNNKEL (reference sequence). The CDR3 contains 18 residues. The CDR3 DNA is TGTGCCAGCAGCCACCTGGTCCGGGGGGGTATGAGTGGAAACACCATATATTTT. This codes for CASSHLVRGGMSGNTIYF.

J is TRBJ1-2 and V is TRBV25-1; 9 positions match TRBD1. Germline CDR1 is MGHDK and CDR2 is SYGVNS. With V trimmed by 5 bases and J by 5 bases, 6 bases remained unmatched. CDR3 length: 14 amino acids. CDR3 bases: TGTGCCAGCAGTCCCCCGGGACAGGGATATGGCTACACCTTC. Translation gives CASSPPGQGYGYTF.

The chain recombines TRBV12-5 with TRBJ1-1; a possible D gene is TRBD1 (5 bases). Trimming took off 0 bases at V and 2 bases at J, with 10 bases between the two ends. This CDR3 is built from 15 residues. Germline V CDR1 and CDR2: LGHNT, FRNRAP. The DNA for the CDR3 is TGTGCTAGTGGTTTGGTACTTGGACAAAACACTGAAGCTTTCTTT. Translation: CASGLVLGQNTEAFF.

This clone was picked up one time. This chain links TRBV3-1 (or the pseudogene TRBV3-2) with TRBJ2-3, with unresolved D. V lost 5 bases and J lost 2, with 5 bases in between. Germline CDR1 reads LGHDT; CDR2 reads YNNKEL (reference sequence). This CDR3 region has 12 residues. The CDR3 is CASSTITDTQYF. As DNA, the CDR3 is TGTGCCAGCAGCACTATCACAGATACGCAGTATTTT.

This rearrangement joins TRBV6-2 or TRBV6-3 to TRBJ1-5; perhaps TRBD1 as D (6 bases). CDR3 length: 17 amino acids. Germline CDR1 MNHEY, CDR2 SVGEGT. V was cut by 5 bases and J by 6 bases, with 23 bases left in between. CDR3 loop: CASSPTDWGQRGQPQHF. The CDR3 DNA reads as TGTGCCAGCAGTCCCACTGATTGGGGGCAGAGGGGTCAGCCCCAGCATTTT.

V gene TRBV19 combines with J gene TRBJ1-5; maybe TRBD1 (6 bases). V was trimmed by 8 bases and J by 5 bases, leaving 13 bases between them. The V gene's germline CDR1 is LNHDA and CDR2 SQIVND (reference sequence). The CDR3 is 13 amino acids. The CDR3 loop reads CASAGDGYQPQHF. As DNA, the CDR3 is TGTGCCAGTGCAGGGGATGGGTATCAGCCCCAGCATTTT.

J is TRBJ2-2 and V is TRBV5-1; 9 bases agree with TRBD1. V gave up 5 bases and J gave up 0 bases; unmatched junction bases: 14. Germline V gene lookup returns CDR1 SGHRS and CDR2 YFSETQ. The CDR3 sequence is 19 residues long. In DNA form, the CDR3 reads TGCGCCAGCAGGTCTACGATGGGCAGGGACAGGGCGAACACCGGGGAGCTGTTTTTT. The encoded protein is CASRSTMGRDRANTGELFF.

In its sample, this clone was seen once. The chain has TRBV29-1 and TRBJ1-1; TRBD1 is a possible D gene (5 bases). CDR1 and CDR2 from the germline V gene are SQVTM and ANQGSEA. This CDR3 is built from 12 residues. The V end was cut by 6 bases, the J end by 3 bases, with 11 bases between. CDR3 region: CSVGGGYTEAFF. In nucleotides, the CDR3 is TGCAGCGTGGGGGGAGGGTACACTGAAGCTTTCTTT.

V and J are TRBV10-1 and TRBJ1-5; D uncertain. V was trimmed by 5 bases and J by 5 bases, leaving 10 bases between them. The CDR3 is 13 residues long. The germline gives CDR1 WNHNN, CDR2 SYGVQD (reference sequence). The DNA of the CDR3 is TGCGCCAGCAGTTACGGGGTTGATCAGCCCCAGCATTTT. It encodes CASSYGVDQPQHF.

This clone appeared a few times. The V call is TRBV10-1, the J call TRBJ2-3, with D possibly being TRBD1 (5 bases). Germline CDR1 and CDR2: WNHNN and SYGVQD (reference sequence). The CDR3 totals 15 residues. V was shortened by 5 bases and J by 2 bases, with 14 bases between the two germline ends. The CDR3 bases are TGCGCCAGCAGTTTAAGCAGGGCCATCACAGATACGCAGTATTTT. It encodes CASSLSRAITDTQYF.

The genes are TRBV12-3 or TRBV12-4 and TRBJ1-1, with 8 bases fitting TRBD1. With V trimmed by 7 bases and J by 4 bases, 5 bases remained unmatched. This CDR3 contains 13 residues. CDR3 in amino acids: CASTPQGATEAFF. CDR3 nucleotides: TGTGCCAGCACCCCCCAGGGGGCCACTGAAGCTTTCTTT.

J is TRBJ1-2 and V is TRBV6-1, with 8 bases matching TRBD1. CDR1 and CDR2 from the germline V gene are MNHNS and SASEGT. The CDR3 runs to 16 residues. V was clipped by 3 bases and J by 8 bases; unmatched bases: 14. The CDR3 loop is CASSEFEGRGRRGYTF. The CDR3 coding sequence is TGTGCCAGCAGTGAGTTTGAAGGCAGGGGGCGTCGCGGCTACACCTTC.

This sequence joins TRBV24-1 and TRBJ2-7, with 8 bases matching TRBD1. Looked up from germline, CDR1 is KGHDR and CDR2 is SFDVKD. CDR3 size: 16 residues. V lost 5 bases and J lost 2; bases outside the gene matches: 10. The CDR3 region has the DNA TGTGCCACCAGTGCCCTCGGACAGGGTGAGGCCTACGAGCAGTACTTC. Residues: CATSALGQGEAYEQYF.

The chain combines TRBV6-4 with TRBJ1-3; 7 bases match TRBD1. V gave up 3 bases and J gave up 4 bases; unmatched junction bases: 15. The germline V gene has CDR1 MRHNA and CDR2 SNTAGT. The CDR3 has 18 residues. The CDR3 bases are TGTGCCAGCAGTGATCACCACCCGGGAAGGGGGCCAGGAAACACCATATATTTT. This codes for CASSDHHPGRGPGNTIYF.

DNA for the CDR3: TGTGCCTGGAGTGCAGGCAGGCTCAATCAGCCCCAGCATTTT. This encodes CAWSAGRLNQPQHF. V usage is TRBV30 and J usage is TRBJ1-5; D remains unclear. The CDR3 is 14 amino acids. V shed 1 base and J shed 3 bases, with 10 bases lying between them. The germline gives CDR1 GTSNPN, CDR2 SVGIG (reference sequence).

This clone was counted a single time. The chain has TRBV5-1 and TRBJ2-4, with 14 bases identical to TRBD2. The CDR3 is 18 amino acids. CDR1 is SGHRS and CDR2 is YFSETQ in the germline V gene. V lost 4 bases and J lost 0; bases outside the gene matches: 6. In DNA form, the CDR3 reads TGCGCCAGCAGCACGGGACTAGCGGGAGCCCTAGCCAAAAACATTCAGTACTTC. This translates into CASSTGLAGALAKNIQYF.